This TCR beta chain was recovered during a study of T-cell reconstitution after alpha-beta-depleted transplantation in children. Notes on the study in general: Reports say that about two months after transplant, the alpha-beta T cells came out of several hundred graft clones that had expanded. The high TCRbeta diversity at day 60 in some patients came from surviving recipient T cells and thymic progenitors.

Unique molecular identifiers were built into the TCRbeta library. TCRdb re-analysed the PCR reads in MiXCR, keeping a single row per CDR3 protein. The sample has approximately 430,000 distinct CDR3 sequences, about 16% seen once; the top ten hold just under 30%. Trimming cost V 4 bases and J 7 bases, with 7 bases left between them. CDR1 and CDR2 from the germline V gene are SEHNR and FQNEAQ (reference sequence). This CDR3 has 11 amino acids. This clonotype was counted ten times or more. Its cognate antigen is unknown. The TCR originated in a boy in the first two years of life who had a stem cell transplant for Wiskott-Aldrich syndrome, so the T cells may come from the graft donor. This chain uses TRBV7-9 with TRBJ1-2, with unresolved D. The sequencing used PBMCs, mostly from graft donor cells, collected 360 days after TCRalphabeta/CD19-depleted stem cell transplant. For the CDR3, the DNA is TGTGCCAGCAGCTACCCTGGTGGCTACACCTTC. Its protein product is CASSYPGGYTF.